This T cell receptor beta chain originates from a study of cytomegalovirus exposure and HLA in healthy donors. Overall study results and limits: In a later analysis, common viral pathogens appeared linked to several of the most significant clusters.

Primers included in the PCR were 60 Vbeta and 13 Jbeta primers. Using immunoSEQ multiplex PCR, the repertoire was profiled, and TCRdb retains in-frame clones only, with some absent. The data hold about 120,000 clones, with 80% observed a single time. This clone has more than one count but fewer than ten. Its antigen is still unknown. Germline CDR1 reads PRHDT; CDR2 reads FYEKMQ (reference sequence). Trimming stripped 3 bases from V and 6 bases from J, with 12 bases between. The CDR3 runs to 13 residues. Donors likely had unrecorded immune exposures despite being nominally healthy when sampled. This chain connects TRBV13 to TRBJ2-7, with a weak D call TRBD1 (6 bases). The sequence derives from a female donor in good health and CMV-seropositive. Sample: PBMCs. CDR3 sequence: CASSFKQGSEQYF. Here the CDR3 DNA reads TGTGCCAGCAGCTTCAAACAGGGTTCCGAGCAGTACTTC. The variable domain in full, completed from reference TRBV13 and TRBJ2-7, reads AAGVIQSPRHLIKEKRETATLKCYPIPRHDTVYWYQQGPGQDPQFLISFYEKMQSDKGSIPDRFSAQQFSDYHSELNMSSLELGDSALYFCASSFKQGSEQYFGPGTRLTVT.